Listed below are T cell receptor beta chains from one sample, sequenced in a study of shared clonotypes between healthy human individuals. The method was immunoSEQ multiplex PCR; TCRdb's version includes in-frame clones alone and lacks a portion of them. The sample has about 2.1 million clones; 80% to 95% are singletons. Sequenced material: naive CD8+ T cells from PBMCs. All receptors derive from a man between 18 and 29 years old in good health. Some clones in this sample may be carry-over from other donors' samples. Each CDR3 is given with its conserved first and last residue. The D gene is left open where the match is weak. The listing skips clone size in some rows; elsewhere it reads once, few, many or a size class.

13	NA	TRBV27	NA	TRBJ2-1	TGTGCCAGCAGCCACGGGAGTACGTATGAGCAGTTCTTC	CASSHGSTYEQFF
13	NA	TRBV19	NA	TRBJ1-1	TGTGCCAGTAGTATTCAGGGGACCACTGAAGCTTTCTTT	CASSIQGTTEAFF
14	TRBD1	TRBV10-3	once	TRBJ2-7	TGTGCCTCTACTTCGGGGACAGTCCACTACGAGCAGTACTTC	CASTSGTVHYEQYF
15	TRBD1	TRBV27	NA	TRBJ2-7	TGTGCCAGCAGTTTATCCCGGACAGGGGCCTACGAGCAGTACTTC	CASSLSRTGAYEQYF
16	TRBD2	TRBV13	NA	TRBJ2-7	TGTGCCAGCAGCGAGAGACCGGGACTAGCTCCCTACGAGCAGTACTTC	CASSERPGLAPYEQYF
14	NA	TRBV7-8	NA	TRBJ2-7	TGTGCCAGCAGCTTGATCCAAACGCCCTACGAGCAGTACTTC	CASSLIQTPYEQYF
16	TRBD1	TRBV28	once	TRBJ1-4	TGTGCCAGCAGTTCAAGGGACAGGACAACTAATGAAAAACTGTTTTTT	CASSSRDRTTNEKLFF
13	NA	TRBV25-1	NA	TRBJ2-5	TGTGCCAGCAGTGAATCCGGGTCATGGACCCAGTACTTC	CASSESGSWTQYF
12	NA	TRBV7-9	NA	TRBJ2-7	TGTGCCAGCAGCGAGGACACTTGGAAGCAGTACTTC	CASSEDTWKQYF
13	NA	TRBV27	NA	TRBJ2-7	TGTGCCAGCAGTCCGGGTAGCGGCTACGAGCAGTACTTC	CASSPGSGYEQYF